The clone carrying this TCR beta chain was counted many times. The sample originates from a study of identical twins. Trimming cost V 4 bases and J 8 bases, with 15 bases left between them. Looked up from germline, CDR1 is MDHEN and CDR2 is SYDVKM. The CDR3 is 15 residues long. TCRdb re-derived calls from the 5' RACE reads in MiXCR, one entry per CDR3 protein. The table has approximately 600,000 distinct CDR3 sequences, 7.1% seen once. In addition, the sample was reused for a study of yellow fever vaccine responses in identical twins.

The sequence derives from a woman aged 18-29 years in good health. The V gene is TRBV28, the J gene TRBJ1-6, with D perhaps matching TRBD1 (5 bases). The sample taken for sequencing was PBMCs. As DNA, the CDR3 is TGTGCCAGCAGTTCCCTCAGAGGGGATTATTCACCCCTCCACTTT. It specifies CASSSLRGDYSPLHF. Combining the CDR3 with reference TRBV28 and TRBJ1-6 gives the whole variable domain DVKVTQSSRYLVKRTGEKVFLECVQDMDHENMFWYRQDPGLGLRLIYFSYDVKMKEKGDIPEGYSVSREKKERFSLILESASTNQTSMYLCASSSLRGDYSPLHFGNGTRLTVT.